This T cell receptor beta chain is from a study of spatial heterogeneity in lung cancer. Study-wide background: More than eight raw reads, on average, carried each unique TCR and UMI combination.

Each TCR cDNA molecule carried a unique molecular identifier. TCRdb reprocessed the 5' RACE reads via MiXCR and lists one record per CDR3 protein. The sample yields approximately 6,300 distinct CDR3 sequences, roughly 7.4% seen once. Germline V gene sequence: CDR1 MNHEY, CDR2 SMNVEV (reference sequence). V lost 6 bases and J 4 bases, leaving 12 bases between the germline ends. CDR3 size: 13 residues. This clonotype was detected many times. Specified time point: sample taken at primary tumor resection. Patients with untreated early-stage non-small cell lung cancer, numbering approximately 79, were the donors. Tumor, nontumor lung or frozen PBMC supplied whole RNA that was sequenced unsorted.

The J gene is TRBJ1-1, the V gene TRBV27; D gene uncertain. The input for sequencing was normal lung tissue next to the tumor, taken at surgery. This receptor was identified in a female donor with early-stage non-small cell lung cancer. For the CDR3, the DNA is TGTGCCAGCAGCCGAGAGGAGGGCACTGAAGCTTTCTTT. It codes for CASSREEGTEAFF.